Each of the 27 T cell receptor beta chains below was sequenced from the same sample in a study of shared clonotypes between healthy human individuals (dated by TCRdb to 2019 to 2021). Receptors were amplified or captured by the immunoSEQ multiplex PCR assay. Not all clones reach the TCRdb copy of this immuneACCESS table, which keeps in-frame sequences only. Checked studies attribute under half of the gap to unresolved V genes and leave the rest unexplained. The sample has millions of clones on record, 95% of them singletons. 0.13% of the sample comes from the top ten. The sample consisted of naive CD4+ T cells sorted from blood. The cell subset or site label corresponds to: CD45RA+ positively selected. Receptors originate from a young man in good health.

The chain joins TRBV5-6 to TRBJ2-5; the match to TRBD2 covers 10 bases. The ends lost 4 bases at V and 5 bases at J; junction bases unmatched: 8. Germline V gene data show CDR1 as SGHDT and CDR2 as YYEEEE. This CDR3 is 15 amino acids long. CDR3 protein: CASSLSGRSFETQYF. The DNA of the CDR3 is TGTGCCAGCAGCCTTAGCGGGAGGTCTTTTGAGACCCAGTACTTC. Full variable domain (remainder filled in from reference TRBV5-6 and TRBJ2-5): DAGVTQSPTHLIKTRGQQVTLRCSPKSGHDTVSWYQQALGQGPQFIFQYYEEEERQRGNFPDRFSGHQFPNYSSELNVNALLLGDSALYLCASSLSGRSFETQYFGPGTRLLVL.

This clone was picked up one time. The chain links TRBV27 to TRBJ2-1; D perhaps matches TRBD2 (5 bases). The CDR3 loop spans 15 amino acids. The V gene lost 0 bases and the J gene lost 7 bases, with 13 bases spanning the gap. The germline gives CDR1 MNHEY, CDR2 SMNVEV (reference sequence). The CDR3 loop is CASSLSRVGWNEQFF. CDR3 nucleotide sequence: TGTGCCAGCAGTTTATCGAGGGTGGGATGGAATGAGCAGTTCTTC.

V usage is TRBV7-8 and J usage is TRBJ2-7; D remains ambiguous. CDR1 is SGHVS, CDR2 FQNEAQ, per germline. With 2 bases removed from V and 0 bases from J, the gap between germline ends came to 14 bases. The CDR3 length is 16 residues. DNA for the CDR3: TGTGCCAGCAGCTTACTCACTACACCAAGCTCCTACGAGCAGTACTTC. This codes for CASSLLTTPSSYEQYF.

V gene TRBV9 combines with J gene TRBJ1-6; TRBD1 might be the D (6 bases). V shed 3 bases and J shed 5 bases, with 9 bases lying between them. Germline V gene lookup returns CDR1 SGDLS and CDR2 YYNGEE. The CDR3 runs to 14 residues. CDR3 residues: CASSGTDDNSPLHF. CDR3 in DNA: TGTGCCAGCAGCGGGACAGATGATAATTCACCCCTCCACTTT.

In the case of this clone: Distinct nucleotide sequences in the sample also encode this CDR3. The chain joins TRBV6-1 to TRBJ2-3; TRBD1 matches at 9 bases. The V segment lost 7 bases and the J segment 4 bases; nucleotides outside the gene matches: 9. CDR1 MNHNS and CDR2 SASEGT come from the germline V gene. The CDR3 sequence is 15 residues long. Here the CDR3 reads CASKLSDRGADTQYF. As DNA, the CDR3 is TGTGCCAGCAAGCTATCAGACAGGGGGGCAGATACGCAGTATTTT.

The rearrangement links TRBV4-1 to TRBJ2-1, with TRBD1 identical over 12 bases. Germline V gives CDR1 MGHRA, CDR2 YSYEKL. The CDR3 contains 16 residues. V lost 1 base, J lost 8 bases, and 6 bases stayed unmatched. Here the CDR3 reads CASSQVGDRGLDEQFF. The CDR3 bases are TGCGCCAGCAGCCAAGTGGGGGACAGGGGGCTGGATGAGCAGTTCTTC.

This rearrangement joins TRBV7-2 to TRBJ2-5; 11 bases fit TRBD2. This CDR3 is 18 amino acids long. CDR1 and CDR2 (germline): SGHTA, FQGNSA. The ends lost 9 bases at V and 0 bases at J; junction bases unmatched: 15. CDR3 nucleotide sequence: TGTGCCAGGATAGATGGGCTAGCGGGAGGAGGGAACCAAGAGACCCAGTACTTC. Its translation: CARIDGLAGGGNQETQYF.

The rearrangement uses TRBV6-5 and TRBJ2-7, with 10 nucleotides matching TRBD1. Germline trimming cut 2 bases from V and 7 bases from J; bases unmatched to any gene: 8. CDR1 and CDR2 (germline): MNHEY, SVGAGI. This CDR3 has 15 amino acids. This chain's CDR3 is CASSYRVGQGREQYF. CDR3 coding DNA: TGTGCCAGCAGTTACCGTGTGGGACAGGGGCGGGAGCAGTACTTC.

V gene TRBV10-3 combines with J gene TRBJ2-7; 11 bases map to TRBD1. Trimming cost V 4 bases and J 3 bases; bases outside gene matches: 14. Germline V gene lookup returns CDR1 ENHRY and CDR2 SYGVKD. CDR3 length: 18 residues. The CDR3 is CAISGGTGGRKGYYEQYF. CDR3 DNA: TGTGCCATCAGTGGCGGGACAGGGGGGAGGAAGGGGTACTACGAGCAGTACTTC.

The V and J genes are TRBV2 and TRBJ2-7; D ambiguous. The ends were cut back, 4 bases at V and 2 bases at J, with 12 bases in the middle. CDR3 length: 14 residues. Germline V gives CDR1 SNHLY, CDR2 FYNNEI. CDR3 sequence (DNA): TGTGCCAGCAGTGGGGTAATTGGTACCTACGAGCAGTACTTC. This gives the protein CASSGVIGTYEQYF.

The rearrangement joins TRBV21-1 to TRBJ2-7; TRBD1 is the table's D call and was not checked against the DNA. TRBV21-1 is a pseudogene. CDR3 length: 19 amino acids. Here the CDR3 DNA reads TGTGCCAGCAGCAAAAATTCCGTCAATTCAGGGGACAGGGACTACGAGCAGTACTTC. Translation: CASSKNSVNSGDRDYEQYF.

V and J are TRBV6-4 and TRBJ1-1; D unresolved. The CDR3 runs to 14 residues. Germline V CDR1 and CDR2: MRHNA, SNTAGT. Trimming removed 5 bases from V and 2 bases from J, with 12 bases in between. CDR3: CASSRSLGNTEAFF. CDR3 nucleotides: TGTGCCAGCAGTCGGAGCCTAGGAAACACTGAAGCTTTCTTT.

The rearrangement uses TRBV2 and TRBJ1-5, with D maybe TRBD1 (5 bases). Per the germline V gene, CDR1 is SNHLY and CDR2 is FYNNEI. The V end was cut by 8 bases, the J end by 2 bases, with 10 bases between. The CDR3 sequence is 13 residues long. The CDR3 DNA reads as TGTGCCAGCGGGGGTCGTGGCAATCAGCCCCAGCATTTT. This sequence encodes CASGGRGNQPQHF.

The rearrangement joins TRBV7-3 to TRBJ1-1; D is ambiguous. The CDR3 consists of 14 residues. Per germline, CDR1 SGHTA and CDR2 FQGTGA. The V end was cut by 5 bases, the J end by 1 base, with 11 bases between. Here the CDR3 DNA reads TGTGCCAGCAGCCCATCCAGACAGAACACTGAAGCTTTCTTT. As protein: CASSPSRQNTEAFF.

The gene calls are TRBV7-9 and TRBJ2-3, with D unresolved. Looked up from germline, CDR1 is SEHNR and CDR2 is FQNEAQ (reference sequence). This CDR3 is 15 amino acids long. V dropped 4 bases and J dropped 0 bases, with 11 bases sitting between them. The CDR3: CASSSTRSSTDTQYF. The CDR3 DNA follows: TGTGCCAGCAGCTCGACGAGATCTAGCACAGATACGCAGTATTTT.

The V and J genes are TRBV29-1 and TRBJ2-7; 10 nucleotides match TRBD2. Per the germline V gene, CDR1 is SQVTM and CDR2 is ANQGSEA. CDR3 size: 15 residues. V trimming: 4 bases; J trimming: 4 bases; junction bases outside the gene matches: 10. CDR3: CSVVGEREGRYEQYF. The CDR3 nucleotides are TGCAGCGTTGTAGGTGAGCGGGAGGGCCGGTACGAGCAGTACTTC.

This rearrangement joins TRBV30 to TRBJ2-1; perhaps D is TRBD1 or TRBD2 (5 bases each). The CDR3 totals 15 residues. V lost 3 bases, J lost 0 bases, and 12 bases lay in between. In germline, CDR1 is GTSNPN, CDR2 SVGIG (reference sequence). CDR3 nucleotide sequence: TGTGCCTGGAGCGCTTATGGGGGCTCCTACAATGAGCAGTTCTTC. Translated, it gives CAWSAYGGSYNEQFF.

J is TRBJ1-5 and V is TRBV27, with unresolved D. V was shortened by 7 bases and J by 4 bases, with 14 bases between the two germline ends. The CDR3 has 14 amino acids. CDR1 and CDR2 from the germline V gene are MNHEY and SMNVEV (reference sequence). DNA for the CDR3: TGTGCCAGCAAATTGAGCCTTACTAATCAGCCCCAGCATTTT. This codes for CASKLSLTNQPQHF.

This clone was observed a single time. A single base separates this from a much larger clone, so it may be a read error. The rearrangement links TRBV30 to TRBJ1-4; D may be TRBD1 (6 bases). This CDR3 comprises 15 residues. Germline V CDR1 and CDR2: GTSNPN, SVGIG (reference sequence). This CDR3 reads CARSARGTRGEKLFF. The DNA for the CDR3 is TGTGCCCGGAGTGCCAGGGGCACGCGAGGGGAAAAACTGTTTTTT.

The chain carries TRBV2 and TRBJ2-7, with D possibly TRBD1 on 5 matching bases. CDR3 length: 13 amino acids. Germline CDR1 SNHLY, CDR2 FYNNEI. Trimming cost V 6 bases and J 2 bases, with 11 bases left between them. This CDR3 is CASSAGWAYEQYF. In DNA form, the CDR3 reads TGTGCCAGCAGCGCAGGGTGGGCCTACGAGCAGTACTTC. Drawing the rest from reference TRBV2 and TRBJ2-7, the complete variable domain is EPEVTQTPSHQVTQMGQEVILRCVPISNHLYFYWYRQILGQKVEFLVSFYNNEISEKSEIFDDQFSVERPDGSNFTLKIRSTKLEDSAMYFCASSAGWAYEQYFGPGTRLTVT.

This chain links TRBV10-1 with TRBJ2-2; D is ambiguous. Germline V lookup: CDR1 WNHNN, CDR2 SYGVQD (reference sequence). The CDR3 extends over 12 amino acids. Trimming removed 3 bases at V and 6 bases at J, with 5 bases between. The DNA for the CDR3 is TGCGCCAGCAGTGATTGGGCCGGGGAGCTGTTTTTT. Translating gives CASSDWAGELFF.

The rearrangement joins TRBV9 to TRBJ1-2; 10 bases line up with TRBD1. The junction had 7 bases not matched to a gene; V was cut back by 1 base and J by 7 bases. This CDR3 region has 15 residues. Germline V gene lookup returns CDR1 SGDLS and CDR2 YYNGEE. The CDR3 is CASSVWGQGMGGYTF. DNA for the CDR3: TGTGCCAGCAGCGTATGGGGACAGGGGATGGGTGGCTACACCTTC. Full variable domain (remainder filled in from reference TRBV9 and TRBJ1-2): DSGVTQTPKHLITATGQRVTLRCSPRSGDLSVYWYQQSLDQGLQFLIQYYNGEERAKGNILERFSAQQFPDLHSELNLSSLELGDSALYFCASSVWGQGMGGYTFGSGTRLTVV.

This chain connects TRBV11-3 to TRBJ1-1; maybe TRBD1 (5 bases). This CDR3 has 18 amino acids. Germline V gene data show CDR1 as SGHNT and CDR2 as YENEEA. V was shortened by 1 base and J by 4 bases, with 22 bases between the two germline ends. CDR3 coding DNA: TGTGCCAGCAGCTTAGTAGTTGCCAGGGAGAGGTGGCCCACTGAAGCTTTCTTT. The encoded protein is CASSLVVARERWPTEAFF.

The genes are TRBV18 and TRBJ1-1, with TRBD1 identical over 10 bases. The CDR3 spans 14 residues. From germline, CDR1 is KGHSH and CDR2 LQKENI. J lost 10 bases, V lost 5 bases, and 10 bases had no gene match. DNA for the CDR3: TGTGCCAGCTCATCCCGGGACAGGGGCCAGTCAGCTTTCTTT. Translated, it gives CASSSRDRGQSAFF. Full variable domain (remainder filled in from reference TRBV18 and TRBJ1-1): NAGVMQNPRHLVRRRGQEARLRCSPMKGHSHVYWYRQLPEEGLKFMVYLQKENIIDESGMPKERFSAEFPKEGPSILRIQQVVRGDSAAYFCASSSRDRGQSAFFGQGTRLTVV.

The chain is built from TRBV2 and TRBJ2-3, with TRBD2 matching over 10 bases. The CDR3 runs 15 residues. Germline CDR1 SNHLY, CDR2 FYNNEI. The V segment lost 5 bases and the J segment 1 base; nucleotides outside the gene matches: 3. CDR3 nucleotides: TGTGCCAGCAGTCTCGGACTAGCGGGCACAGATACGCAGTATTTT. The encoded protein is CASSLGLAGTDTQYF. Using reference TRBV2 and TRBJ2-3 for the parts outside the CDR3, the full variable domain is EPEVTQTPSHQVTQMGQEVILRCVPISNHLYFYWYRQILGQKVEFLVSFYNNEISEKSEIFDDQFSVERPDGSNFTLKIRSTKLEDSAMYFCASSLGLAGTDTQYFGPGTRLTVL.

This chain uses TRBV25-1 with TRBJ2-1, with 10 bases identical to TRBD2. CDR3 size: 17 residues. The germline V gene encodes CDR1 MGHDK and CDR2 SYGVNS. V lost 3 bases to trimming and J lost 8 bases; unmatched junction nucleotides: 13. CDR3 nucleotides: TGTGCCAGCAGTGACATAGGAGCGGGGGGGAGGAACGATGAGCAGTTCTTC. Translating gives CASSDIGAGGRNDEQFF.

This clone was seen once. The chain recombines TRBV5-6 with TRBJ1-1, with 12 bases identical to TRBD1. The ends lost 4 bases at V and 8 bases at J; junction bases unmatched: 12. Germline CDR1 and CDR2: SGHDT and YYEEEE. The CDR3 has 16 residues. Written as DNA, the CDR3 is TGTGCCAGCAGCCCCGGGACAGGGGGCCTCTATTGGGAAGCTTTCTTT. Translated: CASSPGTGGLYWEAFF.